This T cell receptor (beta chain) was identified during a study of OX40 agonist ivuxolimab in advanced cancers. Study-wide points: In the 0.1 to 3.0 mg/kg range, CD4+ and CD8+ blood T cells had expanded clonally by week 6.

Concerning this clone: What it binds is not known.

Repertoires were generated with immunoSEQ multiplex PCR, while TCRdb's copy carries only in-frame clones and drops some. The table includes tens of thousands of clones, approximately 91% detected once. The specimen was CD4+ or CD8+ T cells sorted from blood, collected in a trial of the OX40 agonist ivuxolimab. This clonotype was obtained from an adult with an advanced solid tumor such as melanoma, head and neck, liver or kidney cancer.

CDR3 residues: CASRYQLNTEAFF. CDR3 DNA: TGTGCCAGTAGGTATCAGCTGAACACTGAAGCTTTCTTT. The chain has TRBV6-5 and TRBJ1-1; D unclear. Germline loops: CDR1 MNHEY, CDR2 SVGAGI. CDR3 size: 13 residues. V was cut by 9 bases and J by 0 bases, with 11 bases left in between.